The 10 T cell receptor beta chains below all came from one sample that was sequenced in a study of T cell responses to AZD1222 COVID-19 vaccine. Profiled with immunoSEQ multiplex PCR; TCRdb holds only in-frame clones, not every one. The sample includes about 150,000 clones, approximately 92% of them seen just once. The starting material was peripheral blood, obtained 28 days after the second AZD1222 dose. The source is an adult who received the AZD1222 COVID-19 vaccine.

The J gene is TRBJ2-7, the V gene TRBV5-4, with TRBD1 matching 9 bases. The CDR3 contains 13 residues. Germline V gene lookup returns CDR1 SGHNT and CDR2 YYREEE (reference sequence). CDR3 in amino acids: CAGGGTGRSEQYF. In DNA form, the CDR3 reads TGTGCAGGTGGCGGGACAGGGAGGTCCGAGCAGTACTTC.

The CDR3 nucleotides are TGTGCCACCAGCAGAGGGACTAGCGGGAGCGGTACGCAGATGAACACGCAGTATTTT. This encodes CATSRGTSGSGTQMNTQYF. V usage is TRBV15 and J usage is TRBJ2-3; 13 bases align to TRBD2. Per the germline V gene, CDR1 is LNHNV and CDR2 is YYDKDF (reference sequence). The CDR3 length is 19 residues. J lost 9 bases, V lost 1 base, and 16 bases had no gene match. Based on the CDR3 plus reference TRBV15 and TRBJ2-3, the full variable domain is DAMVIQNPRYQVTQFGKPVTLSCSQTLNHNVMYWYQQKSSQAPKLLFHYYDKDFNNEADTPDNFQSRRPNTSFCFLDIRSPGLGDTAMYLCATSRGTSGSGTQMNTQYFGPGTRLTVL.

The chain couples TRBV14 to TRBJ2-3; D unclear. V was shortened by 0 bases and J by 8 bases, with 6 bases between the two germline ends. CDR3 size: 12 residues. The V gene's germline CDR1 is SGHDN and CDR2 FVKESK. The CDR3: CASSQDFVTQYF. The CDR3 region has the DNA TGTGCCAGCAGCCAAGACTTTGTTACGCAGTATTTT.

The chain is built from TRBV7-8 and TRBJ1-6; D might be TRBD1 (6 bases). V was shortened by 2 bases and J by 8 bases, with 10 bases between the two germline ends. The CDR3 consists of 14 residues. CDR1 SGHVS and CDR2 FQNEAQ come from the germline V gene. The CDR3 DNA reads TGTGCCAGCAGCTTATTGGGGGGGCATTCACCCCTCCACTTT. This codes for CASSLLGGHSPLHF.

The chain employs TRBV29-1 and TRBJ2-3, with D perhaps matching TRBD2 (6 bases). The CDR3 is made up of 14 amino acids. Trimming cost V 3 bases and J 0 bases, with 10 bases left between them. CDR1 and CDR2 from the germline V gene are SQVTM and ANQGSEA. The CDR3 nucleotides are TGCAGCGTTGATATGGGGACTAGCACAGATACGCAGTATTTT. This codes for CSVDMGTSTDTQYF.

This sequence joins TRBV5-4 and TRBJ2-7; 8 bases fit TRBD1. This CDR3 contains 14 residues. CDR1 SGHNT and CDR2 YYREEE come from the germline V gene (reference sequence). V trimming: 3 bases; J trimming: 7 bases; junction bases outside the gene matches: 9. The DNA of the CDR3 is TGTGCCAGCAGCTCACCGGACAGGGCGGGTGAGCAGTACTTC. As protein: CASSSPDRAGEQYF.

The CDR3 reads CSVPHETRTDTQYF. As DNA, the CDR3 is TGCAGCGTTCCCCACGAGACTAGGACAGATACGCAGTATTTT. This chain uses TRBV29-1 with TRBJ2-3; TRBD2 might be the D (6 bases). Germline CDR1 is SQVTM and CDR2 is ANQGSEA. The CDR3 consists of 14 residues. V dropped 5 bases and J dropped 3 bases, with 15 bases sitting between them.

J is TRBJ2-3 and V is TRBV11-1; no clear D gene. V was clipped by 1 base and J by 8 bases, with 13 bases between them. The germline CDR1 and CDR2 sequences are SGHAT and FQDESV (reference sequence). This CDR3 contains 14 residues. DNA of the CDR3: TGTGCCAGCAGCTTAGGACAAGGATTAGCTACGCAGTATTTT. Protein product: CASSLGQGLATQYF. The entire variable domain, with the rest obtained from reference TRBV11-1 and TRBJ2-3, is as follows: EAEVAQSPRYKITEKSQAVAFWCDPISGHATLYWYRQILGQGPELLVQFQDESVVDDSQLPKDRFSAERLKGVDSTLKIQPAELGDSAMYLCASSLGQGLATQYFGPGTRLTVL.

The chain is built from TRBV27 and TRBJ2-7, with D perhaps being TRBD1 or TRBD2 (5 bases each). CDR1 and CDR2 (germline): MNHEY, SMNVEV (reference sequence). Between the trimmed V and J ends, which lost 2 bases and 7 bases, there was a span of 12 bases. The CDR3 consists of 13 residues. This CDR3 reads CASSLGTAKEQYF. The CDR3 nucleotides read TGTGCCAGCAGTTTAGGGACGGCTAAGGAGCAGTACTTC.

The chain links TRBV10-3 to TRBJ1-1, with 12 bases identical to TRBD1. CDR3 length: 17 residues. CDR1 ENHRY and CDR2 SYGVKD come from the germline V gene. The V and J ends lost 3 bases and 6 bases, in that order; junction bases with no gene match: 11. CDR3 nucleotide sequence: TGTGCCATCAGTGACTCAGTAGGGACAGGGGGCCTGTCTGAAGCTTTCTTT. Protein product: CAISDSVGTGGLSEAFF.